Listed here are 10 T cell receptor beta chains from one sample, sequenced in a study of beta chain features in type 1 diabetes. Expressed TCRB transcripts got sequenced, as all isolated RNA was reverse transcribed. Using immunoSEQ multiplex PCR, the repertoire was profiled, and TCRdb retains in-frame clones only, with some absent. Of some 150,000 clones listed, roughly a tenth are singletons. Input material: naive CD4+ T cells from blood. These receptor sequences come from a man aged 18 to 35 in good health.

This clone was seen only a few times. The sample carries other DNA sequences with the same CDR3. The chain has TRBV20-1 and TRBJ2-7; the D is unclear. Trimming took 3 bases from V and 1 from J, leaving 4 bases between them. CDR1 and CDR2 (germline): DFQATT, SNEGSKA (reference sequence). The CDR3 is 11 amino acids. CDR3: CSASRSYEQYF. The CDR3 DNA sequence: TGCAGTGCTAGCCGTTCCTACGAGCAGTACTTC.

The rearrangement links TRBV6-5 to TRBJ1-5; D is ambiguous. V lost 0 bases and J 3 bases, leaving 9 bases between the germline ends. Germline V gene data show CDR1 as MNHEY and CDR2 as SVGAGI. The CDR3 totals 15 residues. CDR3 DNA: TGTGCCAGCAGTTACTCAGTAGCCTACAATCAGCCCCAGCATTTT. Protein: CASSYSVAYNQPQHF.

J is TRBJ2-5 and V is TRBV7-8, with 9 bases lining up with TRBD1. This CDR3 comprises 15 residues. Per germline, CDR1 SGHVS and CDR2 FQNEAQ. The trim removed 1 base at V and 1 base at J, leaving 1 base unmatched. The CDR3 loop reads CASSLGGQGQETQYF. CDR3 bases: TGTGCCAGCAGCTTAGGGGGACAGGGCCAAGAGACCCAGTACTTC.

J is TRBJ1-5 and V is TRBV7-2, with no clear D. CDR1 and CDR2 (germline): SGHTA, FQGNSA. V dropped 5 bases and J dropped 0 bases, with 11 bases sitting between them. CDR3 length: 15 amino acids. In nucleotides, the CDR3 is TGTGCCAGCAGCACCGGGGTATATAGCAATCAGCCCCAGCATTTT. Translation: CASSTGVYSNQPQHF.

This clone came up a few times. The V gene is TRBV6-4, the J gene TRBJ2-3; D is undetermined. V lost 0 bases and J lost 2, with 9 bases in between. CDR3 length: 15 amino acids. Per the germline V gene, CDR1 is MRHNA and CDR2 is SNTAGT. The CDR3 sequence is CASSDSVSYTDTQYF. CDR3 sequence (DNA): TGTGCCAGCAGTGACTCGGTCAGTTACACAGATACGCAGTATTTT.

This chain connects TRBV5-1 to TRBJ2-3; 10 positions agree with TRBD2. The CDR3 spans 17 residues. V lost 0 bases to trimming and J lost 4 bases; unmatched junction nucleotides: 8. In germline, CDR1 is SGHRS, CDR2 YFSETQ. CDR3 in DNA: TGCGCCAGCAGCTTGGGACGAGCGGGGGGGCCCTCAGATACGCAGTATTTT. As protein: CASSLGRAGGPSDTQYF.

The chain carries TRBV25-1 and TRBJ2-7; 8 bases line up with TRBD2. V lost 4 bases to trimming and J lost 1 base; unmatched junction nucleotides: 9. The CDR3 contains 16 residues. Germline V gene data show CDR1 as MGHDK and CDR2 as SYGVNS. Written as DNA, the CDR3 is TGTGCCAGCAGTGCAGGGACTAGGGGCTTGTCCTACGAGCAGTACTTC. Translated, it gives CASSAGTRGLSYEQYF.

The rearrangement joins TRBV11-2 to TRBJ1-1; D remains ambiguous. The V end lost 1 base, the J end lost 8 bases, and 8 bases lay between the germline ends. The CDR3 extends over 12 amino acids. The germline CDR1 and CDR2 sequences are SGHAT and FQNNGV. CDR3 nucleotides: TGTGCCAGCAGCTTAGGTGCAGAAGAAGCTTTCTTT. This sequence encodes CASSLGAEEAFF.

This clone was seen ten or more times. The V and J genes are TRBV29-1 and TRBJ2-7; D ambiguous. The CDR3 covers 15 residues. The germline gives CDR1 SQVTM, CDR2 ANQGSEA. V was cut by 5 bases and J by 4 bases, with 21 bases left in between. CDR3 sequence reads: CSVSRPAPGRYEQYF. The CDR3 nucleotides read TGCAGCGTTTCTCGTCCAGCCCCGGGTCGGTACGAGCAGTACTTC.

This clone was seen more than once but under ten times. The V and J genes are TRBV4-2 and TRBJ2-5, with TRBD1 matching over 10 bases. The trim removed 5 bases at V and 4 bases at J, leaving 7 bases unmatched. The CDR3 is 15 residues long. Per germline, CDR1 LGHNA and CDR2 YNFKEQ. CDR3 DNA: TGTGCCAGCAGCGGGAGGGGACAGGGGACAGAGACCCAGTACTTC. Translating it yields CASSGRGQGTETQYF.